This T cell receptor beta chain appears in the sequencing data of a study of blood T cell repertoires in COVID-19. Across the study: T cells, B-cell-depleted T cells, or PBMCs provided the cDNA or gDNA that served as material.

The authors' processing: Using reference gene primer amplification, nucleated cell counts were estimated. TCRdb's copy holds only in-frame clones and misses some; the assay was immunoSEQ multiplex PCR. V and J calls and clone size are copied from that table; D and trimming were computed from the DNA. The sample has about 200,000 clones, 85% seen once. The V gene's germline CDR1 is SQVTM and CDR2 ANQGSEA. J lost 2 bases, V lost 3 bases, and 5 bases had no gene match. The CDR3 is 14 amino acids. The V gene is TRBV29-1, the J gene TRBJ1-1, with 8 positions matching TRBD1. The origin of this receptor is an elderly woman with acute or convalescent COVID-19. Material for sequencing was peripheral blood. CDR3 in DNA: TGCAGCGTTGATGGACAGGGTTTTAACACTGAAGCTTTCTTT. It is translated as CSVDGQGFNTEAFF.